This paragraph covers one T cell receptor (beta chain) sequence. Its antigen remains unidentified. There are no base qualities to consult, and no much larger clone falls within one base. The time point label of this sample denotes: about 28 days (+/-7) after the second vaccine dose. Because spike-specific TCR depth and breadth did not differ between the two schedules, AZD1222 recipients who got a second dose at roughly 4 weeks were pooled with those who got a second dose at roughly 12 weeks. Samples from vaccinated people were obtained from the UK trials COV001 and COV002, which included a single-blind randomized controlled phase 2/3 trial of AZD1222 (ChAdOx1 nCoV-19) in healthy adults. For TCRbeta chain sequencing, PBMC samples were collected from trial participants at day 0 and at day 28 after the second dose. The CDR3 regions of human TCRbeta chains were analyzed by immunosequencing. Concerning the study's data processing: TCRs in the repertoires were compared against a reference library of SARS-CoV-2-specific TCRs that had been generated with the MIRA antigen-specificity platform. Breadth meant the fraction of unique TCRs that were SARS-CoV-2-associated, whereas depth meant the fraction of total T cells that were SARS-CoV-2-associated. Using the MIRA data, each spike-specific TCR was mapped to the spike region that the TCR reacts to and placed in a CD4 or CD8 class. Log10-transformed breadth and depth values were compared by one-way ANOVA with Sidak's multiple comparisons tests. TCRdb obtained this table from immuneACCESS and retained in-frame rearrangements with V and J assigned. These tables miss some clones; where compared with another copy, unresolved V genes account for less than half of the shortfall, and the remainder is unexplained. The DNA was the basis for D and trimming; V, J and clone size are from that table. Here the sample has about 180,000 clones; around 94% occur a single time. The ten largest clonotypes hold about 1.5% of the sample.

The data belong to a study of T cell responses to AZD1222 COVID-19 vaccine (dated by TCRdb to the early 2020s). Study-wide context: TCR sequencing was performed for 230 to 250 trial participants, of whom about 200 were given two doses of AZD1222 and approximately 25 were given two doses of MenACWY control vaccine. Trial participants were enrolled by age into 18-55, 56-69 and 70-plus year subgroups, with roughly 160, 29 and 62 TCR-sequenced participants respectively. On the study overall, not on this receptor specifically: Nearly half of unique spike-specific TCRs reportedly recognized epitopes outside regions mutated in the B.1.351 and B.1.1.7 variants. After two AZD1222 doses, spike-specific TCR breadth and depth were significantly higher than at day 0 and than in MenACWY recipients. Most participants were white British and females outnumbered males, and the authors suggested that clonal diversity may have been underestimated. Vaccine-associated CD4 TCRs spanned the whole spike protein, with dominant responses in regions 160-218 and 743-854. Because no day 14 peak-response samples were available, the repertoires could be characterized only after the peak T cell response. In the small 56-69-year group, the increase in depth fell short of significance, most likely because of low power. Conclusions about previously exposed vaccinees are limited because only a handful of AZD1222 recipients were SARS-CoV-2 seropositive at baseline.

V gives up 3 bases and J gives up 5 bases, and the segment between their germline ends measures 13 bases. The CDR3 starts with the cysteine, ends with the phenylalanine, and has 14 residues. Only the CDR3 part of the read is kept: 42 bases, read in frame from the first base. Looking up the germline V gene (reference sequence) yields CDR1 LNHDA and CDR2 SQIVND. The input for sequencing was peripheral blood, taken 28 days after the second AZD1222 dose. The clonotype originates from an adult who received the AZD1222 COVID-19 vaccine. The chain couples TRBV19 to TRBJ2-5, and the D gene may be TRBD1, 6 bases matching. The CDR3 amino acid sequence is: CASSIHTGLETQYF. The nucleotide sequence reads TGTGCCAGTAGTATCCACACAGGGTTGGAGACCCAGTACTTC.